This T cell receptor beta chain was captured by sequencing in a study of early T cells in non-severe SARS-CoV-2 infection. Study conclusions and caveats: Matching results from VDJdb favored anti-spike CD8 responses, leaving private and CD4 specificities undetected.

Individual cDNA molecules were tagged with unique molecular identifiers. One entry per CDR3 protein results from TCRdb running MiXCR on the 5' RACE reads. The sample includes some 30,000 distinct CDR3 sequences, around 3.9% seen only once; the top ten take approximately 6.3%. This clonotype has a count of ten or more. Its antigen is still unknown. CDR1 MNHEY and CDR2 SMNVEV come from the germline V gene (reference sequence). V lost 8 bases and J 0 bases, leaving 17 bases between the germline ends. This CDR3 region has 15 residues. Sample: whole blood. The chain recombines TRBV27 with TRBJ2-7; no clear D. The source of this sequence is an adult who was a healthcare worker with PCR-confirmed SARS-CoV-2 infection or an uninfected control (not recorded which). The CDR3 spells CASAPGPARSYEQYF. The CDR3 nucleotides are TGTGCCAGCGCCCCCGGCCCAGCCCGCTCCTACGAGCAGTACTTC.